This T cell receptor (beta chain) is from a study of cytomegalovirus exposure and HLA in healthy donors. Study-wide results and caveats: The study found most TCR sequences rare, yet found some public TCRs in many donors.

CDR1 SQVTM and CDR2 ANQGSEA come from the germline V gene. This CDR3 comprises 11 residues. Clones were sequenced by immunoSEQ multiplex PCR, and TCRdb holds only the in-frame ones, with some missing. The sample contains just under 75,000 clones, around 94% of which appear only once. About this clone itself: Its cognate antigen is unknown.

The receptor was isolated from a woman under 30 in good health and CMV-seropositive. This chain connects TRBV29-1 to TRBJ1-2; D gene ambiguous. What was sequenced was PBMCs. CDR3 sequence: CTTSGDRGYTF. CDR3 DNA sequence: TGCACTACCAGCGGGGATAGAGGCTACACCTTC.